This is a list of T cell receptor beta chains from one sample in a study of cytomegalovirus exposure and HLA in healthy donors. Assay used: immunoSEQ multiplex PCR; TCRdb lists only in-frame clones, some missing. The table has 90,000 to 140,000 clones, 65% to 85% seen once; the top ten hold approximately 6.1%. The sequenced material came from PBMCs. Receptors originate from a man aged 18 to 35 in good health and CMV-seronegative. Both conserved end residues are trimmed from each CDR3. Fields, in order: V gene, J gene, CDR3 protein.

V: TRBV7-8; J: TRBJ1-1; CDR3: ASSFSRNTEAF
V: TRBV7-3; J: TRBJ2-7; CDR3: ASSLKAGDIYEQY
V: TRBV28; J: TRBJ2-1; CDR3: ASSSTLLPNEQF
V: TRBV12-5; J: TRBJ1-2; CDR3: ASGLERGPDGYT
V: TRBV29-1; J: TRBJ2-2; CDR3: SVQGTDNTGELF
V: TRBV6-5; J: TRBJ2-3; CDR3: ASRTGRTDTQY
V: TRBV4-3; J: TRBJ2-3; CDR3: ASSQVSGLAGADTQY
V: TRBV10-1; J: TRBJ2-7; CDR3: ASSESREGDYEQY
V: TRBV7-9; J: .; CDR3: ASSSGTASSYEQY
V: TRBV7-2; J: TRBJ1-1; CDR3: ASSLKTANTEAF
V: TRBV18; J: TRBJ2-7; CDR3: ASSPLAQSSYEQY
V: TRBV30; J: TRBJ2-1; CDR3: AWSPASGLAGANEQF
V: TRBV5-4; J: TRBJ2-5; CDR3: ASSLEGDGTQY
V: TRBV27; J: TRBJ2-7; CDR3: ASSLLSERGNYEQY
V: TRBV28; J: TRBJ1-4; CDR3: ASMRLGGYSTVSLMRKLF
V: TRBV5-4; J: TRBJ2-2; CDR3: ASSPGQGDWGGELF